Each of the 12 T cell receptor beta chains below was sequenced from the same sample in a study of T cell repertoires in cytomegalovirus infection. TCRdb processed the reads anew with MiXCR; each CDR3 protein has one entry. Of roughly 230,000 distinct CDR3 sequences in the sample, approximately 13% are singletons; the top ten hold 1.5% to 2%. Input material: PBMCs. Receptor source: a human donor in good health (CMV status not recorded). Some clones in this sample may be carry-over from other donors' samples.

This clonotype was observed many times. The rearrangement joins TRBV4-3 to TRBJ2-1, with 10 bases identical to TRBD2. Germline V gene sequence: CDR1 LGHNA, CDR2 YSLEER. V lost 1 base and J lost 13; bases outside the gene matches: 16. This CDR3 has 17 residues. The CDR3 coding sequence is TGCGCCAGCAGCCAAGCGAGCGGGGGGCTAGCGGGGGTGTCCCAGTTCTTC. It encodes CASSQASGGLAGVSQFF.

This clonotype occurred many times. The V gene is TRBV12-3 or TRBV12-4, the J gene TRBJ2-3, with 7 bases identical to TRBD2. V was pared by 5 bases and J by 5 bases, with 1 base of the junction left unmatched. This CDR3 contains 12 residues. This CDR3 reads CASSRGGDTQYF. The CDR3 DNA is TGTGCCAGCAGTCGCGGGGGAGATACGCAGTATTTT.

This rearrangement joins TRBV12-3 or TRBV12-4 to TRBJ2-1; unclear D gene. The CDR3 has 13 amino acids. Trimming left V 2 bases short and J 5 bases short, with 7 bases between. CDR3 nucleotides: TGTGCCAGCAGTTTATCGACGGACAATGAGCAGTTCTTC. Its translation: CASSLSTDNEQFF.

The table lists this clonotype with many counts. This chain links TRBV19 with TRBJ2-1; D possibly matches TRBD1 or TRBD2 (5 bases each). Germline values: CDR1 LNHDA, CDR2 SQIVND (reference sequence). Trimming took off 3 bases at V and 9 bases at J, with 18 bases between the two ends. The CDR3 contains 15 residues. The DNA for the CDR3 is TGTGCCAGTAGTATGATCCGGGGCTCTCAACGTGAGCAGTTCTTC. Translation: CASSMIRGSQREQFF.

CDR3: CSVELGVGRDYEQYF. CDR3 nucleotides: TGCAGCGTTGAATTGGGGGTAGGGCGAGACTACGAGCAGTACTTC. This rearrangement joins TRBV29-1 to TRBJ2-7; D assignment may be TRBD1 or TRBD2 (5 bases each). The CDR3 covers 15 residues. From germline, CDR1 is SQVTM and CDR2 ANQGSEA. V was shortened by 2 bases and J by 3 bases, with 17 bases between the two germline ends.

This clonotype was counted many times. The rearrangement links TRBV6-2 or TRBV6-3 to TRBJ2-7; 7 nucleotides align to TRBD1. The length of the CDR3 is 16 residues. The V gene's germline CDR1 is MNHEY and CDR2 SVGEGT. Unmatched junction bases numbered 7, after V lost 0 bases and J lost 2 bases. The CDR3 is CASSYSDRDWTYEQYF. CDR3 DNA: TGTGCCAGCAGTTACTCTGACAGGGATTGGACCTACGAGCAGTACTTC.

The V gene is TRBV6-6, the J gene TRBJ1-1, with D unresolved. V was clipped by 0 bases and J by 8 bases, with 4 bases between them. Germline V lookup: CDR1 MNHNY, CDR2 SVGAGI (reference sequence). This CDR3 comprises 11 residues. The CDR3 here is CASSYSAEAFF. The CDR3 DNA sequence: TGTGCCAGCAGTTACTCGGCCGAAGCTTTCTTT.

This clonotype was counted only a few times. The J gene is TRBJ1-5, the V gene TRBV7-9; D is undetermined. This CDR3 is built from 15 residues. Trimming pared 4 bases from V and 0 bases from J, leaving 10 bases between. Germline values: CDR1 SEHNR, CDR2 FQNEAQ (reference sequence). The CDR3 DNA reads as TGTGCCAGCAGCTCGATACAAAATAGCAATCAGCCCCAGCATTTT. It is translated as CASSSIQNSNQPQHF.

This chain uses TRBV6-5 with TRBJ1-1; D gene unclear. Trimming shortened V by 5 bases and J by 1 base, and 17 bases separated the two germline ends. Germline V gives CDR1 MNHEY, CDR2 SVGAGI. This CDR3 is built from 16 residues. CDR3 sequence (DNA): TGTGCCAGCAGTCTCACCGGTCGTCGGTGGAACACTGAAGCTTTCTTT. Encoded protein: CASSLTGRRWNTEAFF.

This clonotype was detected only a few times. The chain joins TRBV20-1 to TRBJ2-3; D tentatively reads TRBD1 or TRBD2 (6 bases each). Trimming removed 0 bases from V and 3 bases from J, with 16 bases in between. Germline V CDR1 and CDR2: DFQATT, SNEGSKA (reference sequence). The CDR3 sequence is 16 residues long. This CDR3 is CSARDPGGGGTDTQYF. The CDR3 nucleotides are TGCAGTGCTAGAGACCCCGGGGGCGGAGGGACAGATACGCAGTATTTT.

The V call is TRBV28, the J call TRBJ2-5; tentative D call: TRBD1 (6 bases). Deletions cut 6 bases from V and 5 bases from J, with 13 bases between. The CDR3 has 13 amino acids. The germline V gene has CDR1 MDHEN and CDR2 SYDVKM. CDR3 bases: TGTGCCAGCAGACCCGGGACAAGGGAGACCCAGTACTTC. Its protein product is CASRPGTRETQYF. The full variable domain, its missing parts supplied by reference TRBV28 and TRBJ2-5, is DVKVTQSSRYLVKRTGEKVFLECVQDMDHENMFWYRQDPGLGLRLIYFSYDVKMKEKGDIPEGYSVSREKKERFSLILESASTNQTSMYLCASRPGTRETQYFGPGTRLLVL.

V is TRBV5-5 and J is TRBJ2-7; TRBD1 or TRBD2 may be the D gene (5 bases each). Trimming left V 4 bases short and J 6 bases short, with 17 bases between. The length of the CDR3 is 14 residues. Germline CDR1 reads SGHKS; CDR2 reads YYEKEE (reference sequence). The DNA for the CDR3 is TGTGCCAGCAGCCCGGTAAAAGGGACGGGCGAGCAGTACTTC. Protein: CASSPVKGTGEQYF.